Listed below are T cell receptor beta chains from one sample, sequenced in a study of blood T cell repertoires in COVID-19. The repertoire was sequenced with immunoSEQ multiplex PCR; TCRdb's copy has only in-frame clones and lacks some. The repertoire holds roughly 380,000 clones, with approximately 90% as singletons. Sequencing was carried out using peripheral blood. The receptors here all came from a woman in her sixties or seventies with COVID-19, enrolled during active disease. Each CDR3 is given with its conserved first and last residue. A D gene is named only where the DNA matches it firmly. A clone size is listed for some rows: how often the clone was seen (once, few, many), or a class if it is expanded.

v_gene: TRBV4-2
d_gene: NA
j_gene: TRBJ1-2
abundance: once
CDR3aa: CASSQDPQNYGYTF
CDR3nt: TGTGCCAGCAGCCAAGATCCCCAGAACTATGGCTACACCTTC

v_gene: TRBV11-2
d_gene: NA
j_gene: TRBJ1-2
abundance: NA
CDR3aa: CASSLGREGNGYTF
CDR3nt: TGTGCCAGCAGCTTAGGCAGGGAGGGAAATGGCTACACCTTC

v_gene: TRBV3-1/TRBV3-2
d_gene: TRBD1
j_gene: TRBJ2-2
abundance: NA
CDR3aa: CASTLGGTGGTGELFF
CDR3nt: TGTGCCAGCACCCTCGGGGGAACAGGGGGCACCGGGGAGCTGTTTTTT

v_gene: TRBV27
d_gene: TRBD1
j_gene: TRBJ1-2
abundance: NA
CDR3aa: CASSRSTGVLGYTF
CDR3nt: TGTGCCAGCAGTCGCTCGACAGGGGTTCTTGGCTACACCTTC

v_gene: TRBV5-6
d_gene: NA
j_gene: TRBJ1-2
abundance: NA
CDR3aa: CASSHGGVQGYTF
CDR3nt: TGTGCCAGCAGCCACGGCGGGGTCCAAGGCTACACCTTC

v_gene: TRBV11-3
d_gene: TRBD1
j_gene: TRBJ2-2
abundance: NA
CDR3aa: CASSFQGVGTGELFF
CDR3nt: TGTGCCAGCAGCTTTCAGGGGGTAGGGACCGGGGAGCTGTTTTTT

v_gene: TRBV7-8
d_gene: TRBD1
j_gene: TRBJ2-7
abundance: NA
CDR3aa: CASSLATGGSYEQYF
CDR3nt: TGTGCCAGCAGCTTAGCAACAGGGGGTTCGTACGAGCAGTACTTC

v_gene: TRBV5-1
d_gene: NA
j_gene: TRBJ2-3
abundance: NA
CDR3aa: CASSLGNGVTDTDTQYF
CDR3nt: TGCGCCAGCAGCTTGGGGAATGGAGTGACGGACACAGATACGCAGTATTTT

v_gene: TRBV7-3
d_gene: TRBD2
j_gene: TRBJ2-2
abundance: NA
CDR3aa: CASSLPGGGEELFF
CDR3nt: TGTGCCAGCTCCCTCCCCGGGGGGGGCGAGGAGCTGTTTTTT

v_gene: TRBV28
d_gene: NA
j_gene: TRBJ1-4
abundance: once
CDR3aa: CASSFDEKLFF
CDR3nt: TGTGCCAGCAGTTTCGATGAAAAACTGTTTTTT

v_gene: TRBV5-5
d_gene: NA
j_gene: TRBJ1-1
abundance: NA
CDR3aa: CASSLSAGGGTEAFF
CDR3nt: TGTGCCAGCAGCCTAAGTGCGGGTGGCGGCACTGAAGCTTTCTTT

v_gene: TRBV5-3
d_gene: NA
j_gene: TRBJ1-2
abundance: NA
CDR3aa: CARSLARGGADGYTF
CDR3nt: TGTGCCAGAAGCTTGGCCAGGGGTGGAGCAGATGGCTACACCTTC

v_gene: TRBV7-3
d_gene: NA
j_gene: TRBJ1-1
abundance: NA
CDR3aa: CASSFNRGTEAFF
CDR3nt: TGTGCCAGCAGCTTTAACCGGGGCACTGAAGCTTTCTTT

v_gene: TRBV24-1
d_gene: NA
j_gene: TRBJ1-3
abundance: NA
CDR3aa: CATRSVWTGDSGNTIYF
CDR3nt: TGTGCCACCAGATCCGTATGGACGGGGGACTCTGGAAACACCATATATTTT

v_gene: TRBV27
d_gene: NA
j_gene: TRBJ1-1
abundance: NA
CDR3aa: CASSRAQGWNTEAFF
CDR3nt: TGTGCCAGCAGTCGCGCTCAGGGGTGGAACACTGAAGCTTTCTTT

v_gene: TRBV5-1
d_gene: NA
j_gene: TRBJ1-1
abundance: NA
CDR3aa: CASSYGQKNTEAFF
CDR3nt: TGCGCCAGCAGCTACGGACAGAAGAACACTGAAGCTTTCTTT

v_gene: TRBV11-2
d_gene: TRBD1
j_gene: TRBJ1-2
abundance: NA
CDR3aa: CASSSNRGVNYGYTF
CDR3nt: TGTGCCAGCAGCTCCAACAGGGGCGTTAACTATGGCTACACCTTC

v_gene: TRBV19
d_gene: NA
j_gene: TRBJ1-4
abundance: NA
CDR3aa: CASSTLFDGEGEKLFF
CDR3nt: TGTGCCAGTAGTACCCTCTTTGACGGAGAGGGTGAAAAACTGTTTTTT

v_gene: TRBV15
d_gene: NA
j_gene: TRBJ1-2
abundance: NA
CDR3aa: CATSRGSTNIYTF
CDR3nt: TGTGCCACCAGCAGAGGGTCGACAAACATCTACACCTTC

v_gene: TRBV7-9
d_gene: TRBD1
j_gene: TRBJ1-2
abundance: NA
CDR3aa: CASTGGVDGYTF
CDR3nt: TGTGCCAGTACAGGGGGCGTAGATGGCTACACCTTC

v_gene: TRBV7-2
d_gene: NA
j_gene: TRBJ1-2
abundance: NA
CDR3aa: CASSLGSGPRGYGYTF
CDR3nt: TGTGCCAGCAGCTTAGGGTCAGGCCCCCGCGGGTATGGCTACACCTTC

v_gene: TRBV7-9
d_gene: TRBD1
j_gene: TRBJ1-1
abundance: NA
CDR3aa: CASSSRTGMNTEAFF
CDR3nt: TGTGCCAGCAGCTCCCGGACAGGGATGAACACTGAAGCTTTCTTT

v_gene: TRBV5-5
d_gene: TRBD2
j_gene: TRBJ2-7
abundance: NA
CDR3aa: CASSLTGLAGLEQYF
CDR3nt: TGTGCCAGCAGCTTGACGGGGCTAGCGGGTCTTGAGCAGTACTTC

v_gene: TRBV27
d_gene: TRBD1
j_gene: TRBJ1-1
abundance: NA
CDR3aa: CASSSGGSPGQENTEAFF
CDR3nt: TGTGCCAGCAGCTCGGGGGGCTCTCCGGGACAGGAGAACACTGAAGCTTTCTTT

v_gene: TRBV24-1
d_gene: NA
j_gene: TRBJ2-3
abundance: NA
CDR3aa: CATSERDRRVDTQYF
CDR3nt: TGTGCCACCAGTGAAAGAGACAGACGAGTAGATACGCAGTATTTT

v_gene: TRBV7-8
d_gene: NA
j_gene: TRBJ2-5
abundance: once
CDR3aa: CASSQSSAGARETQYF
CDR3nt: TGTGCCAGCAGCCAGTCCTCGGCGGGGGCCCGGGAGACCCAGTACTTC

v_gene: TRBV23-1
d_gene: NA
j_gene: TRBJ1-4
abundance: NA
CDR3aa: CASSQSTRVNEKLFF
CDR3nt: TGCGCCAGCAGTCAATCGACCAGGGTGAATGAAAAACTGTTTTTT

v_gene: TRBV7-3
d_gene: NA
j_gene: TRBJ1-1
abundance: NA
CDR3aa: CASSLGSANTEAFF
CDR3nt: TGTGCCAGCAGCTTAGGTAGCGCGAACACTGAAGCTTTCTTT

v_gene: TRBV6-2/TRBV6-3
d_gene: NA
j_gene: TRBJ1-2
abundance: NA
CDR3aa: CASSSRGSAHINYGYTF
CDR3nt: TGTGCCAGCAGCTCTCGGGGATCGGCCCATATTAACTATGGCTACACCTTC

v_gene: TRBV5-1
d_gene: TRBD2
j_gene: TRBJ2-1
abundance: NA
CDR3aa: CASSSGTREYNEQFF
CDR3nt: TGCGCCAGCAGCTCCGGGACTAGGGAATACAATGAGCAGTTCTTC

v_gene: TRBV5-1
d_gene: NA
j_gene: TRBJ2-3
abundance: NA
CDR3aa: CASSVRQVPDTQYF
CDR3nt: TGCGCCAGCAGCGTAAGACAGGTCCCAGATACGCAGTATTTT

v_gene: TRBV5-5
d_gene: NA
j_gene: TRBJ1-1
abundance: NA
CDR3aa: CPSILGGAVNTEAFF
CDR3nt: TGCCCCAGCATCCTGGGGGGGGCGGTGAACACTGAAGCTTTCTTT

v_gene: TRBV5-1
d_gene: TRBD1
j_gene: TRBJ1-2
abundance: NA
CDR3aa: CASSSGGTGVYGYTF
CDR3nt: TGCGCCAGCAGCTCCGGCGGGACAGGAGTTTATGGCTACACCTTC

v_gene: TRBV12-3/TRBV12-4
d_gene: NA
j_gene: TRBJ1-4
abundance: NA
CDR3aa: CASLLEKLFF
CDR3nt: TGTGCCAGTCTACTTGAAAAACTGTTTTTT

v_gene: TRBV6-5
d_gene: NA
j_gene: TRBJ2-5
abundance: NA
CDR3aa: CASSYQRWETQYF
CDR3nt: TGTGCCAGCAGTTATCAGCGATGGGAGACCCAGTACTTC

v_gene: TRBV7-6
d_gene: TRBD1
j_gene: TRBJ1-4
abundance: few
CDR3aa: CASSLAGQGPEKLFF
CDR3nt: TGTGCCAGCAGCTTAGCGGGACAGGGGCCTGAAAAACTGTTTTTT

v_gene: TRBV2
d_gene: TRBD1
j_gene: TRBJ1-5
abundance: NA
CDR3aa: CASRLGTGISNQPQHF
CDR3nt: TGTGCCAGCAGGCTGGGGACAGGGATCAGCAATCAGCCCCAGCATTTT

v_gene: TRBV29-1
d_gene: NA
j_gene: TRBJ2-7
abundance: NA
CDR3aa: CSGGSTYEQYF
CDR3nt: TGCAGCGGGGGGTCTACCTACGAGCAGTACTTC

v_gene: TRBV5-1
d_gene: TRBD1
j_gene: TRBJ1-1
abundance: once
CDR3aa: CASSTGTGVMNTEAFF
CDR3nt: TGCGCCAGCAGTACCGGGACAGGCGTAATGAACACTGAAGCTTTCTTT

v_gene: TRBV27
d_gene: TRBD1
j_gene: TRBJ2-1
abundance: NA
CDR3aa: CASSLLGTANNEQFF
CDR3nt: TGTGCCAGCAGTTTATTAGGGACAGCTAACAATGAGCAGTTCTTC

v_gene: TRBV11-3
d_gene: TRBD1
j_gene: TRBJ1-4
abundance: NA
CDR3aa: CASSFRKRQGREEKLFF
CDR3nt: TGTGCCAGCAGCTTCCGCAAAAGACAGGGGAGGGAGGAAAAACTGTTTTTT

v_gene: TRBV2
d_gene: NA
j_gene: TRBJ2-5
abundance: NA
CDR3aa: CASWEGPGTGKTQYF
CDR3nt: TGTGCCAGCTGGGAAGGGCCAGGCACGGGGAAGACCCAGTACTTC

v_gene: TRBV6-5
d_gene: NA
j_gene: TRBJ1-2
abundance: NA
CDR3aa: CAGSRNYGYTF
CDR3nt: TGTGCCGGCAGCAGGAACTATGGCTACACCTTC

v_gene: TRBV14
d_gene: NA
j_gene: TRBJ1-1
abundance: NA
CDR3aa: CASSQVGRTEAFF
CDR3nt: TGTGCCAGCAGCCAAGTGGGGCGCACTGAAGCTTTCTTT

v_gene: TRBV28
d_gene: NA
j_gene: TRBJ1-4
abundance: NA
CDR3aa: CASTTDEKLFF
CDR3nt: TGTGCCAGCACAACTGATGAAAAACTGTTTTTT

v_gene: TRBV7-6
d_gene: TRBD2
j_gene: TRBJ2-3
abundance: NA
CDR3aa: CASSLVTRLAGGPNTQYF
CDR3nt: TGTGCCAGCAGCTTAGTGACAAGACTAGCGGGGGGGCCAAATACGCAGTATTTT

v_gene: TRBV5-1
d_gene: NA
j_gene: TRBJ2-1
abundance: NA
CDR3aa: CASSPSRGNEQFF
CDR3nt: TGCGCCAGCAGCCCCTCACGGGGCAATGAGCAGTTCTTC

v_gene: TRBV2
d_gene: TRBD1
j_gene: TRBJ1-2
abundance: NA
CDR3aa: CASRPGTGGLEGYTF
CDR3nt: TGTGCCAGCAGGCCCGGGACAGGTGGGCTTGAGGGCTACACCTTC

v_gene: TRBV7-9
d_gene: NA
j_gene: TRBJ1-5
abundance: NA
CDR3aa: CASSLSDSGQPQHF
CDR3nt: TGTGCCAGCAGCTTATCCGACTCGGGGCAGCCCCAGCATTTT

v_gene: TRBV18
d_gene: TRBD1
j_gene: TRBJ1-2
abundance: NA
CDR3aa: CASSQGGTNYGYTF
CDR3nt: TGTGCCAGCTCACAAGGGGGCACAAACTATGGCTACACCTTC

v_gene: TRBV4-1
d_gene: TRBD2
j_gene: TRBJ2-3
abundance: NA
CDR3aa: CASSQDSLASGGTSTDTQYF
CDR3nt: TGCGCCAGCAGCCAAGATAGTCTGGCTAGCGGGGGGACCAGCACAGATACGCAGTATTTT

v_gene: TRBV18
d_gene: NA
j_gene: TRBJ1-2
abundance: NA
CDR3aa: CASSQKTGTEGYTF
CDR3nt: TGTGCCAGCTCGCAGAAGACAGGAACGGAGGGCTACACCTTC

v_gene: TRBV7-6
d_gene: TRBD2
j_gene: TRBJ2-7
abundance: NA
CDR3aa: CASSPRDWSGGPTEQYF
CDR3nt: TGTGCCAGCAGCCCACGGGACTGGTCGGGGGGGCCAACCGAGCAGTACTTC

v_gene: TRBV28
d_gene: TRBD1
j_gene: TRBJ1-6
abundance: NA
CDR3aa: CASSPLGQGAGALHF
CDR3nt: TGTGCCAGCAGTCCCTTGGGACAGGGTGCGGGGGCCCTCCACTTT

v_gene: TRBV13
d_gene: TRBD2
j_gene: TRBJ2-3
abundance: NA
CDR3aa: CASSPRGGTDTQYF
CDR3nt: TGTGCCAGCAGCCCACGCGGGGGAACAGATACGCAGTATTTT

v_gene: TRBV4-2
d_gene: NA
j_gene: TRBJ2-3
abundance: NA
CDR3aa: CASSQEERSSTDTQYF
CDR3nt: TGTGCCAGCAGCCAAGAGGAGCGGAGTAGCACAGATACGCAGTATTTT

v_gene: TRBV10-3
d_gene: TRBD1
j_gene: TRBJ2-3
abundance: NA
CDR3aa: CAIRNGQGVVDTQYF
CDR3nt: TGTGCCATCAGGAACGGACAGGGAGTAGTAGATACGCAGTATTTT

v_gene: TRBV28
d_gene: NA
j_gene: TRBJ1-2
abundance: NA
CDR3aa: CASSLQGALGYTF
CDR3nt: TGTGCCAGCAGTTTACAAGGGGCGCTTGGCTACACCTTC

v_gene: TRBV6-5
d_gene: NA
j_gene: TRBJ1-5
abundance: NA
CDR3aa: CASSLGKGHGKPQHF
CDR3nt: TGTGCCAGCAGTTTGGGAAAGGGACACGGGAAACCCCAGCATTTT

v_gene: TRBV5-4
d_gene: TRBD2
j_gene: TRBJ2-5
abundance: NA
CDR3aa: CASSLGGGARETQYF
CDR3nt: TGTGCCAGCAGCTTGGGCGGGGGGGCAAGAGAGACCCAGTACTTC